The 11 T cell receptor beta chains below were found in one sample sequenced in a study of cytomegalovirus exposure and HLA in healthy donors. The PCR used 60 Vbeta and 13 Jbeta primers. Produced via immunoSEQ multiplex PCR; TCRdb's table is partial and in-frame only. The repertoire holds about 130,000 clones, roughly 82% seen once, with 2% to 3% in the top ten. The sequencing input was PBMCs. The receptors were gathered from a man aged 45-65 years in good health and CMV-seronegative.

CDR3 sequence reads: CSLDSSSTDTQYF. In DNA, the CDR3 is TGCAGCCTAGACAGCTCTAGCACAGATACGCAGTATTTT. The chain couples TRBV29-1 to TRBJ2-3, with D possibly matching TRBD1 (5 bases). Trimming stripped 8 bases from V and 0 bases from J, with 12 bases between. The germline gives CDR1 SQVTM, CDR2 ANQGSEA. The CDR3 length is 13 residues.

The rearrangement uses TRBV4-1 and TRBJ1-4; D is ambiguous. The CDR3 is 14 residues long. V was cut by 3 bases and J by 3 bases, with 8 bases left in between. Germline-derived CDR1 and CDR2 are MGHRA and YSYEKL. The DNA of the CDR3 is TGCGCCAGCAGCCACCCCGGGGCTAATGAAAAACTGTTTTTT. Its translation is CASSHPGANEKLFF.

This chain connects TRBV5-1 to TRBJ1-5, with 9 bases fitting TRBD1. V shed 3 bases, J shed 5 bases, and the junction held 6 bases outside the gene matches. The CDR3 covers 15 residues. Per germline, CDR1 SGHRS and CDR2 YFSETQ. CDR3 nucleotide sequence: TGCGCCAGCAGCTCGACCGGGACAGGGTATCAGCCCCAGCATTTT. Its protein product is CASSSTGTGYQPQHF.

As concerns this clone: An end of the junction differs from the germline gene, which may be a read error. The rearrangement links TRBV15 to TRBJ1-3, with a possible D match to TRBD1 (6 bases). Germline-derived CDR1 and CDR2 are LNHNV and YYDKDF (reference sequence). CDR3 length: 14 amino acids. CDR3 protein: CATRLAGAGDTIYF. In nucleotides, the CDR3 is TGTGCCACCAGACTGGCAGGGGCTGGAGACACCATATATTTT.

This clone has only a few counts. In nucleotides, the CDR3 is TGTGCCAGCAGACGACAAACAGGGTTAGCCAAAAACATTCAGTACTTC. Protein product: CASRRQTGLAKNIQYF. This rearrangement joins TRBV2 to TRBJ2-4, with a possible D match to TRBD1 (6 bases). CDR3 length: 16 amino acids. V gave up 6 bases and J gave up 0 bases, with 15 bases separating them. CDR1 and CDR2 from the germline V gene are SNHLY and FYNNEI. The full variable domain, in which reference TRBV2 and TRBJ2-4 provide the parts outside the CDR3, is EPEVTQTPSHQVTQMGQEVILRCVPISNHLYFYWYRQILGQKVEFLVSFYNNEISEKSEIFDDQFSVERPDGSNFTLKIRSTKLEDSAMYFCASRRQTGLAKNIQYFGAGTRLSVL.

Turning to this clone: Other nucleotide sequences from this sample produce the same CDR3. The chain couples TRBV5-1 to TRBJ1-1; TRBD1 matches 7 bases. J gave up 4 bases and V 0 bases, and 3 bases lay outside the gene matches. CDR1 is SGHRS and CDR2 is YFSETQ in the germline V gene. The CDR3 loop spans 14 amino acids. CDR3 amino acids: CASSLGQGFTEAFF. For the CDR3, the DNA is TGCGCCAGCAGCTTGGGACAGGGATTCACTGAAGCTTTCTTT.

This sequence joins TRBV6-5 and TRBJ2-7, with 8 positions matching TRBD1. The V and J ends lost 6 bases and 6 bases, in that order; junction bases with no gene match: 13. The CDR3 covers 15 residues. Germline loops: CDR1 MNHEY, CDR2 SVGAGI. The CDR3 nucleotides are TGTGCCAGCAGCCACCCTAGGACAGGGATCTCCGAGCAGTACTTC. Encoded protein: CASSHPRTGISEQYF.

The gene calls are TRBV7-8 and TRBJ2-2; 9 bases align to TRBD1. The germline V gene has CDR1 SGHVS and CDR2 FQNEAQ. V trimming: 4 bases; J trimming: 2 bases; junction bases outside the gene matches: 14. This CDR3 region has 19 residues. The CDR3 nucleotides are TGTGCCAGCAGCTCTGCGCTGATCCGGGACAGGGTTAACACCGGGGAGCTGTTTTTT. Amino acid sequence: CASSSALIRDRVNTGELFF.

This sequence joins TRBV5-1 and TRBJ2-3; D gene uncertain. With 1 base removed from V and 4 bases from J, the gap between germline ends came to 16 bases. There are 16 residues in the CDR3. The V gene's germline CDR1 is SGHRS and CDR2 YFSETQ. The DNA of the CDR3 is TGCGCCAGCAGCTTGACTCGCCCGAGTTCGGCAGATACGCAGTATTTT. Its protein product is CASSLTRPSSADTQYF.

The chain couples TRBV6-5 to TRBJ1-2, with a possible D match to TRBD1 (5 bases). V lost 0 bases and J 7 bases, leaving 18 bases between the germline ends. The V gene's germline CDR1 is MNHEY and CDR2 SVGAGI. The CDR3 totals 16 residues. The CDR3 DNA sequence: TGTGCCAGCAGTTACTCACGGCAGGGTACTTTATTTGGCTACACCTTC. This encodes CASSYSRQGTLFGYTF.

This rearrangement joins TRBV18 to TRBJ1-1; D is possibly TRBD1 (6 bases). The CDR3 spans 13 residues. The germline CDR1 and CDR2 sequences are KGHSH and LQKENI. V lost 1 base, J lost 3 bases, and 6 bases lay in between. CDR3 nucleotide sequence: TGTGCCAGCTCACCACACAGGGACACTGAAGCTTTCTTT. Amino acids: CASSPHRDTEAFF.